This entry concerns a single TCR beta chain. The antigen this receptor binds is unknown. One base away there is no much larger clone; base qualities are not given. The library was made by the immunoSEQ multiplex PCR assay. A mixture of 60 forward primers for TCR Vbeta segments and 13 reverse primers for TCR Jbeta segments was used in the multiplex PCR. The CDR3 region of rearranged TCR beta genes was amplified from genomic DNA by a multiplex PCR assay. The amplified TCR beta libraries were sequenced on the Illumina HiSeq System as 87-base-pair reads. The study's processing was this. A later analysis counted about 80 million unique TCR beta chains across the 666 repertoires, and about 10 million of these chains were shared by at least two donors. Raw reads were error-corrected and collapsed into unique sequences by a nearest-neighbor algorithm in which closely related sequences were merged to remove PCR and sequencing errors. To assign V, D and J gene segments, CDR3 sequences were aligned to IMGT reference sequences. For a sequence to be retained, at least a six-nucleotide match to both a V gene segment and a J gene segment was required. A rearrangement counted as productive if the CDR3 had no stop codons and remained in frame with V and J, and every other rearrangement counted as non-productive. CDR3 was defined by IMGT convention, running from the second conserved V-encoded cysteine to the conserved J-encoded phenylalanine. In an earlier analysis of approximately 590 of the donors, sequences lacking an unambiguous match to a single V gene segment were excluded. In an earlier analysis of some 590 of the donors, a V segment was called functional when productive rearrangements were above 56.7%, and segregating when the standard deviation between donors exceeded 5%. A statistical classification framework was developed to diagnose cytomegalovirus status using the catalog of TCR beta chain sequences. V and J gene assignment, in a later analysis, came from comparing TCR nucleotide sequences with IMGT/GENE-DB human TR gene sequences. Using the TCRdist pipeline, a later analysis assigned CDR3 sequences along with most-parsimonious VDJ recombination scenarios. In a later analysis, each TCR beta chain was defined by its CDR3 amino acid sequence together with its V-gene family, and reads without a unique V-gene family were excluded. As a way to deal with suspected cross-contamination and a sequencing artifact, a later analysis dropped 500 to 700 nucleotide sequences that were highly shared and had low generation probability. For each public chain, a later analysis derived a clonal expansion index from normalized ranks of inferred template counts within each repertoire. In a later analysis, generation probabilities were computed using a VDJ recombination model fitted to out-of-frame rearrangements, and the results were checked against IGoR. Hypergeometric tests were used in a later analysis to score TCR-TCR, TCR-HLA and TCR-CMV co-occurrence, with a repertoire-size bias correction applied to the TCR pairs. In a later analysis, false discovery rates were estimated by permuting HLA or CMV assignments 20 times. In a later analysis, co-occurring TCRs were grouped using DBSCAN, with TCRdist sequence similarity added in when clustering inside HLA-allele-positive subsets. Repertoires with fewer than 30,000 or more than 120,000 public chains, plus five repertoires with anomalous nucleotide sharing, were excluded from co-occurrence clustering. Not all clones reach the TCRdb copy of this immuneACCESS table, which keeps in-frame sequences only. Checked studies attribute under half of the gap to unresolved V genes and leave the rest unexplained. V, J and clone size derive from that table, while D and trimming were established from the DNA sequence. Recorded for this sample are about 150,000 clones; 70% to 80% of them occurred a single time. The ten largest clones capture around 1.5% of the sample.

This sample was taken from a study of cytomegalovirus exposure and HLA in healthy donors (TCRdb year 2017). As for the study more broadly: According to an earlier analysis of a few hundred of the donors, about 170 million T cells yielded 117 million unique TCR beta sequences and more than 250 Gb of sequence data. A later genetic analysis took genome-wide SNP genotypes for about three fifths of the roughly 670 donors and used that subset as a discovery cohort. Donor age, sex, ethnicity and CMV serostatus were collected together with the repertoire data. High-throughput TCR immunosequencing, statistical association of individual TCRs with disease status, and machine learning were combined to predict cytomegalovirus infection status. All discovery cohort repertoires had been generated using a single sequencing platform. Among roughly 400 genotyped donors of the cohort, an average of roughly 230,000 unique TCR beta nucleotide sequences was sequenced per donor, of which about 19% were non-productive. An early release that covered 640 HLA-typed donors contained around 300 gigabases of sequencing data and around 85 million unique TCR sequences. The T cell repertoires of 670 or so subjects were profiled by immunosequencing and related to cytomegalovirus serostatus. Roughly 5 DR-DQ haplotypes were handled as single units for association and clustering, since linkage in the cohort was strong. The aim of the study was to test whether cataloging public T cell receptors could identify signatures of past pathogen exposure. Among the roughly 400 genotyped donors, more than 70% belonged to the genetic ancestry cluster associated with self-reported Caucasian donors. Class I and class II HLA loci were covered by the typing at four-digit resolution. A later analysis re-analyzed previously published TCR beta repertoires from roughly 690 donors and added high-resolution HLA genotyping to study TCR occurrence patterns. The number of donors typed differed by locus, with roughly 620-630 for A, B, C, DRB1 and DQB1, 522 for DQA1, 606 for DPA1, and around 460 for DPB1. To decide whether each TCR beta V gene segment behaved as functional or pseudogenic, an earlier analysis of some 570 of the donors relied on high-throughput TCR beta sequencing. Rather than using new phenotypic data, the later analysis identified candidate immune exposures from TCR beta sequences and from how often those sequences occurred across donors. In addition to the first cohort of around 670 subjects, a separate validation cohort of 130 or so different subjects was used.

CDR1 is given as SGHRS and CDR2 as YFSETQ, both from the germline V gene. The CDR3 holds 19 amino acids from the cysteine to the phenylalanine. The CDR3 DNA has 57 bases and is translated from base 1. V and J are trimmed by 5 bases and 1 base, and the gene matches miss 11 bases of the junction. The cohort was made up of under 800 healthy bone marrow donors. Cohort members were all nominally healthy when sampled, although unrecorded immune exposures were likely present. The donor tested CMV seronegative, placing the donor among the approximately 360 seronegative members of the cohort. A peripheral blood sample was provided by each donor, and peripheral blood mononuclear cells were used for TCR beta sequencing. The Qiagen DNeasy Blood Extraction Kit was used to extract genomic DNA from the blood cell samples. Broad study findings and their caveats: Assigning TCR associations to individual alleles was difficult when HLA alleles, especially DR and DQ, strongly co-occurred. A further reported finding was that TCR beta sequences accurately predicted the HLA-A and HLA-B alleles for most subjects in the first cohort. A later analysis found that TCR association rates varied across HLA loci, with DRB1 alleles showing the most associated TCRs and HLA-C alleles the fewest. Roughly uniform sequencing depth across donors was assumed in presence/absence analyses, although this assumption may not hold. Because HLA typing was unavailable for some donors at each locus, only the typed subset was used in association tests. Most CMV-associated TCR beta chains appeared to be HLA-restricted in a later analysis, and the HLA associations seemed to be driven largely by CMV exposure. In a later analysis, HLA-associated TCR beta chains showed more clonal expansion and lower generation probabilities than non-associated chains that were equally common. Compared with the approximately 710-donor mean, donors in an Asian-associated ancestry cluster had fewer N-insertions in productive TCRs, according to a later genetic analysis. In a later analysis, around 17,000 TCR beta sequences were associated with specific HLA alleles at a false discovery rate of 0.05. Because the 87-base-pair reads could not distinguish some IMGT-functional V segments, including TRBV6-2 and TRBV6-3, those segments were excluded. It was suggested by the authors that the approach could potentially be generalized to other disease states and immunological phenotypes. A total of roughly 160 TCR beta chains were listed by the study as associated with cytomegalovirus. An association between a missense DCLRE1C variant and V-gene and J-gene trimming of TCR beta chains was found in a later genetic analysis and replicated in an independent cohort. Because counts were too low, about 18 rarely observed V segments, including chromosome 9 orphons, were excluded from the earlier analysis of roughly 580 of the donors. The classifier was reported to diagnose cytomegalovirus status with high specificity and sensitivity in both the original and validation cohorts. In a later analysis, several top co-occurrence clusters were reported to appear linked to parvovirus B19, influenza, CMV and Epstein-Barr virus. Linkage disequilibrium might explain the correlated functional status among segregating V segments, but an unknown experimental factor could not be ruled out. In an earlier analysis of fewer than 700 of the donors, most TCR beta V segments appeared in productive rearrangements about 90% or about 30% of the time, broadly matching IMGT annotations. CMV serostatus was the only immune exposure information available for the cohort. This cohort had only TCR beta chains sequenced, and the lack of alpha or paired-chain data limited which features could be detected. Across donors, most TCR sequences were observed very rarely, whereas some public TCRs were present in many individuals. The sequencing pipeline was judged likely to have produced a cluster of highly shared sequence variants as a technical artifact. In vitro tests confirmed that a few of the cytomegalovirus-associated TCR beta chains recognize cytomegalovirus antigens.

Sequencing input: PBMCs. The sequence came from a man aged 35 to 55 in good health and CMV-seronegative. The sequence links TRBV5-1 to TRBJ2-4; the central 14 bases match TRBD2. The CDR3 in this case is CASSTGLAGGSWAKNIQYF. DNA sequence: TGCGCCAGCAGTACTGGACTAGCGGGAGGTTCATGGGCCAAAAACATTCAGTACTTC. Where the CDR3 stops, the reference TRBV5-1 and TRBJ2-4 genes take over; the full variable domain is KAGVTQTPRYLIKTRGQQVTLSCSPISGHRSVSWYQQTPGQGLQFLFEYFSETQRNKGNFPGRFSGRQFSNSRSEMNVSTLELGDSALYLCASSTGLAGGSWAKNIQYFGAGTRLSVL.